A selection of T cell receptor beta chains follows, all from one sample in a study of CD8 T cells in Susac syndrome. In TCRdb, the immunoSEQ multiplex PCR reads were re-called with MiXCR into one record per CDR3 protein. The sample has about 250,000 distinct CDR3 sequences, 85% to 95% seen once; the top ten hold about 0.07%. The sequenced sample was CD4+ T cells from PBMCs. These receptors were collected from a human donor with multiple sclerosis. Each CDR3 is given with its conserved first and last residue. Each record gives: CDR3 DNA, CDR3 protein, D gene, clone size, J gene, V gene. D genes are given only for firm matches. A clone size is listed for some rows: how often the clone was seen (once, few, many), or a class if it is expanded.

CDR3 DNA: TGTGCCACCAGTGCTGAGGAAGGGACAGCCGTTGAGCAGTTCTTC; CDR3 protein: CATSAEEGTAVEQFF; D gene: TRBD1; clone size: NA; J gene: TRBJ2-1; V gene: TRBV24-1
CDR3 DNA: TGTGCCAGCAGCTTAGAGGGGGACACCGGGGAGCTGTTTTTT; CDR3 protein: CASSLEGDTGELFF; D gene: NA; clone size: NA; J gene: TRBJ2-2; V gene: TRBV11-3
CDR3 DNA: TGTGCCAGCAGCCCAACTACCCAGGGGGATCAGCCCCAGCATTTT; CDR3 protein: CASSPTTQGDQPQHF; D gene: TRBD1; clone size: NA; J gene: TRBJ1-5; V gene: TRBV12-3/TRBV12-4
CDR3 DNA: TGCGCCAGCAGCCCCAGAGTCGACAGGGCAGACGAGCAGTACTTC; CDR3 protein: CASSPRVDRADEQYF; D gene: TRBD1; clone size: NA; J gene: TRBJ2-7; V gene: TRBV5-1
CDR3 DNA: TGTGCCAGCAGTCCGCTCCAGGGGAGCAATCAGCCCCAGCATTTT; CDR3 protein: CASSPLQGSNQPQHF; D gene: NA; clone size: few; J gene: TRBJ1-5; V gene: TRBV6-2/TRBV6-3
CDR3 DNA: TGTGCCAGCAGCTCGCCCGAAGCGGAGACCCAGTACTTC; CDR3 protein: CASSSPEAETQYF; D gene: NA; clone size: NA; J gene: TRBJ2-5; V gene: TRBV5-6
CDR3 DNA: TGTGCCAGCAGCCTAAGCGGTCGAGCAGTGGGCGGGGAGCTGTTTTTT; CDR3 protein: CASSLSGRAVGGELFF; D gene: NA; clone size: NA; J gene: TRBJ2-2; V gene: TRBV7-3
CDR3 DNA: TGCACCAACAGGGGGCATCTTTACGCCGGGGAGCTGTTTTTT; CDR3 protein: CTNRGHLYAGELFF; D gene: TRBD1; clone size: NA; J gene: TRBJ2-2; V gene: TRBV29-1
CDR3 DNA: TGTGCCAGCAGCCAAGAGGGACGCCTCATCTCTGGGGCCAACGTCCTGACTTTC; CDR3 protein: CASSQEGRLISGANVLTF; D gene: NA; clone size: NA; J gene: TRBJ2-6; V gene: TRBV4-2
CDR3 DNA: TGCAGTGCTCCCCGGGAAGTGGGGACCCAGTACTTC; CDR3 protein: CSAPREVGTQYF; D gene: NA; clone size: NA; J gene: TRBJ2-5; V gene: TRBV20-1
CDR3 DNA: TGTGCCAGTAGTATATCTTTGGCGGCTGCCGGTGGGAATGGCTACACCTTC; CDR3 protein: CASSISLAAAGGNGYTF; D gene: NA; clone size: NA; J gene: TRBJ1-2; V gene: TRBV19
CDR3 DNA: TGCAGTGCTAGAATATGGGCGGGGGGCACAGATACGCAGTATTTT; CDR3 protein: CSARIWAGGTDTQYF; D gene: TRBD2; clone size: NA; J gene: TRBJ2-3; V gene: TRBV20-1
CDR3 DNA: TGTGCCATCAGTGCGTCGGGTCTGGCTGAAGCTTTCTTT; CDR3 protein: CAISASGLAEAFF; D gene: NA; clone size: NA; J gene: TRBJ1-1; V gene: TRBV10-3
CDR3 DNA: TGTGCCAGCAGTTTAGATGGCGGGAGGGCACAAGATACGCAGTATTTT; CDR3 protein: CASSLDGGRAQDTQYF; D gene: TRBD2; clone size: once; J gene: TRBJ2-3; V gene: TRBV12-3/TRBV12-4
CDR3 DNA: TGCAGTGCGAACCGGGACAGGGGCAATCAGCCCCAGCATTTT; CDR3 protein: CSANRDRGNQPQHF; D gene: TRBD1; clone size: NA; J gene: TRBJ1-5; V gene: TRBV20-1
CDR3 DNA: TGCGCCAGCAGCCTTTACAGGGGAAAGGGGGCTGGGGCCAACGTCCTGACTTTC; CDR3 protein: CASSLYRGKGAGANVLTF; D gene: TRBD1; clone size: NA; J gene: TRBJ2-6; V gene: TRBV5-1
CDR3 DNA: TGTGCCAGCAGCTTAGTGGGGGGTCCGTCTGAAGCTTTCTTT; CDR3 protein: CASSLVGGPSEAFF; D gene: NA; clone size: once; J gene: TRBJ1-1; V gene: TRBV7-2
CDR3 DNA: TGTGCCAGCAGAAACCGGGGGAACAATCAGCCCCAGCATTTT; CDR3 protein: CASRNRGNNQPQHF; D gene: NA; clone size: NA; J gene: TRBJ1-5; V gene: TRBV6-5
CDR3 DNA: TGTGCCAGCAGTACAGGGGGCGCCCCCTATAATTCACCCCTCCACTTT; CDR3 protein: CASSTGGAPYNSPLHF; D gene: TRBD1; clone size: NA; J gene: TRBJ1-6; V gene: TRBV12-3/TRBV12-4
CDR3 DNA: TGTGCCAGCAGTGAAGCGACTATTTGGGACAGGGACTATGGCTACACCTTC; CDR3 protein: CASSEATIWDRDYGYTF; D gene: TRBD1; clone size: NA; J gene: TRBJ1-2; V gene: TRBV2
CDR3 DNA: TGCAGTGCTAGAGTTATAGCGGGAGCAGAGACCCAGTACTTC; CDR3 protein: CSARVIAGAETQYF; D gene: TRBD2; clone size: NA; J gene: TRBJ2-5; V gene: TRBV20-1
CDR3 DNA: TGTGCCAGCACTAGGGAGGGGAGTACAAATTCACCCCTCCACTTT; CDR3 protein: CASTREGSTNSPLHF; D gene: NA; clone size: NA; J gene: TRBJ1-6; V gene: TRBV7-9
CDR3 DNA: TGTGCCAGCAGTTTAGCGAGTCACGAGCAGTACTTC; CDR3 protein: CASSLASHEQYF; D gene: NA; clone size: NA; J gene: TRBJ2-7; V gene: TRBV12-3/TRBV12-4
CDR3 DNA: TGTGCCAGCAGTGCCGGACAGTACTATGGCTACACCTTC; CDR3 protein: CASSAGQYYGYTF; D gene: NA; clone size: NA; J gene: TRBJ1-2; V gene: TRBV25-1